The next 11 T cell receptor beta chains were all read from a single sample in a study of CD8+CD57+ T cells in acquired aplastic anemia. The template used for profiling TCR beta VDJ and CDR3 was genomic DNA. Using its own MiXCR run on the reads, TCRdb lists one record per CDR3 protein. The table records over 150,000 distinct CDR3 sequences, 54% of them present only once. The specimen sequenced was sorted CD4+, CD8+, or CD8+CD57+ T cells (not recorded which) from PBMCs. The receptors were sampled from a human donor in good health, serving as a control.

The CDR3: CASSLGQSGEKLFF. The CDR3 nucleotides read TGTGCCAGCAGCTTAGGACAGTCAGGTGAAAAACTGTTTTTT. The chain links TRBV11-1 to TRBJ1-4; D may be TRBD1 (5 bases). Trimming removed 1 base at V and 7 bases at J, with 10 bases between. The CDR3 loop spans 14 amino acids. Germline values: CDR1 SGHAT, CDR2 FQDESV (reference sequence).

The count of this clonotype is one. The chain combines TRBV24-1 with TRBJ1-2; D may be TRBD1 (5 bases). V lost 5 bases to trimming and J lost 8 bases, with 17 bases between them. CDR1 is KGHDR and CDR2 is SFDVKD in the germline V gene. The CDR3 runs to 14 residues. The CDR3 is CATSVRDSPGGYTF. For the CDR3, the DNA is TGTGCCACCAGTGTGAGGGACTCTCCGGGAGGCTACACCTTC.

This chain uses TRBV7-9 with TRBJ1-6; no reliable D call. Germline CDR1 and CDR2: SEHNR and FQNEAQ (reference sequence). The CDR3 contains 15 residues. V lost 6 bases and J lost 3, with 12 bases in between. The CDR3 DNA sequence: TGTGCCAGCAGTTCGGCCCTTGTCTATAATTCACCCCTCCACTTT. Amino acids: CASSSALVYNSPLHF.

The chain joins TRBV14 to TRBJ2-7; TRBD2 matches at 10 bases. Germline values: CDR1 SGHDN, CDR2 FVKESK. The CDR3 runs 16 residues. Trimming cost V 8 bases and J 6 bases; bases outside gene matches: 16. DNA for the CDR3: TGTGCCAGCGGTGGGGCCGACAGCGGGGGGGTCGGCGAGCAGTACTTC. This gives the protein CASGGADSGGVGEQYF.

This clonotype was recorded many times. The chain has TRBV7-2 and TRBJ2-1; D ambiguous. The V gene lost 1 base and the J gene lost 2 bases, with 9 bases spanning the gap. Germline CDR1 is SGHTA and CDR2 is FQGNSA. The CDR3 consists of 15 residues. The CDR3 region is CASSLEASTYNEQFF. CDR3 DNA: TGTGCCAGCAGCTTAGAAGCGTCCACCTACAATGAGCAGTTCTTC.

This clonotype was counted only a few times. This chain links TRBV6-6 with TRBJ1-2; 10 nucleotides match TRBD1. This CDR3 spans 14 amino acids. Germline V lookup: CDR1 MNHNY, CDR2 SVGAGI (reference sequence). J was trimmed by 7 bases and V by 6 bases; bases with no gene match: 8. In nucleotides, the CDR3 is TGTGCCAGCAGCAGCGAGGGGACAGGGGTTGGCTACACCTTC. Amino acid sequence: CASSSEGTGVGYTF.

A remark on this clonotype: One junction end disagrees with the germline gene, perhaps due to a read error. CDR3: CSVEASGYGYTF. The CDR3 DNA reads TGTAGCGTTGAAGCATCAGGCTATGGCTACACCTTC. The rearrangement uses TRBV29-1 and TRBJ1-2; unclear D gene. Germline V lookup: CDR1 SQVTM, CDR2 ANQGSEA. There are 12 residues in the CDR3. Full variable domain (outside the CDR3, taken from reference TRBV29-1 and TRBJ1-2): SAVISQKPSRDICQRGTSLTIQCQVDSQVTMMFWYRQQPGQSLTLIATANQGSEATYESGFVIDKFPISRPNLTFSTLTVSNMSPEDSSIYLCSVEASGYGYTFGSGTRLTVV.

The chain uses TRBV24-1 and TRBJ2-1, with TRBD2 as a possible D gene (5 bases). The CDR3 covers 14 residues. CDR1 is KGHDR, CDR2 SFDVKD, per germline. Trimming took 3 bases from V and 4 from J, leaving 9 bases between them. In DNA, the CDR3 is TGTGCCACCAGTGATAGCGGACCATACAATGAGCAGTTCTTC. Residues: CATSDSGPYNEQFF.

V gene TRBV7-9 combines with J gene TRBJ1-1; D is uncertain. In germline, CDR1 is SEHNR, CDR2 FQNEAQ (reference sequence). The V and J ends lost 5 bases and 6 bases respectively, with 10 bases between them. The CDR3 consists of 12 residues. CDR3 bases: TGTGCCAGCAGCGGGCGAGGTTCTGAAGCTTTCTTT. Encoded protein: CASSGRGSEAFF. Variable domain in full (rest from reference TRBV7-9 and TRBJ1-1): DTGVSQNPRHKITKRGQNVTFRCDPISEHNRLYWYRQTLGQGPEFLTYFQNEAQLEKSRLLSDRFSAERPKGSFSTLEIQRTEQGDSAMYLCASSGRGSEAFFGQGTRLTVV.

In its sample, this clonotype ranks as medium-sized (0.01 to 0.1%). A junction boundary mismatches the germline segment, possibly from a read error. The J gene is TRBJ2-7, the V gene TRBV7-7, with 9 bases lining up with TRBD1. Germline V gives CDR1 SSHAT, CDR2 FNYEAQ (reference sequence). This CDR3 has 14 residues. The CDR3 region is CASIPGTGPYEQYF. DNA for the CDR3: TGTGCTAGCATCCCTGGGACAGGGCCCTACGAGCAGTACTTC. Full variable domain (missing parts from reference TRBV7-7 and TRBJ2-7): GAGVSQSPRYKVTKRGQDVTLRCDPISSHATLYWYQQALGQGPEFLTYFNYEAQPDKSGLPSDRFSAERPEGSISTLTIQRTEQRDSAMYRCASIPGTGPYEQYFGPGTRLTVT.

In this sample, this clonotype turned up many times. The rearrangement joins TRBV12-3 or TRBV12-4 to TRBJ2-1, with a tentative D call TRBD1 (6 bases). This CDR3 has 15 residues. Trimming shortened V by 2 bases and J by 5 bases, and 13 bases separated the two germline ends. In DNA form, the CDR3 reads TGTGCCAGCAGTTTACCGGGACAAAGGCACAATGAGCAGTTCTTC. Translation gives CASSLPGQRHNEQFF.